Sequencing of this T cell receptor (beta chain) was carried out in a study of T-cell memory formation after mild COVID-19. The CDR3 has 15 amino acids. CDR1 is SGHRS and CDR2 is YFSETQ in the germline V gene. The V segment lost 4 bases and the J segment 3 bases; nucleotides outside the gene matches: 7. TCRdb used MiXCR to reprocess the 5' RACE reads, holding one entry per CDR3 protein. Of about 560,000 distinct CDR3 sequences listed, about a fifth are singletons. This clonotype has just a few counts. What it binds is not known. Study conclusions and caveats: Among contracting clones, CD4+ were mainly CM/EM and CD8+ enriched in EMRA. The second-wave clones peaking on day 37 were not confirmed as SARS-CoV-2-specific. In pre-infection memory, a portion of responding clones appeared, which suggested that cross-reactive memory joined. Clones contracting over day 15 to 85 were CD4/CD8 balanced, with later expanders leaning CD4+.

Sequencing was done on a sample of PBMCs or a T cell subset sorted from them (not recorded which). This TCR was sampled from an adult woman who had mild COVID-19 (a few samples of this study predate the infection). Cell type and time point are not known. V and J are TRBV5-1 and TRBJ2-1; 7 bases are shared with TRBD2. The CDR3 DNA follows: TGCGCCAGCAGCCCTGGGCGGGGGATCTACAATGAGCAGTTCTTC. It translates to CASSPGRGIYNEQFF.